Presented here are 21 T cell receptor beta chains from one specimen sequenced in a study of shared clonotypes between healthy human individuals. The protocol was immunoSEQ multiplex PCR, while the TCRdb copy is restricted to in-frame clones and leaves out a portion. The sample carries 2 million to 2.5 million clones, 90% to 97% recorded once. Sequenced sample: naive CD4+ T cells sorted from blood. Documented subset: CD45RA+ positively selected. These receptors all come from a man aged 18 to 35 in good health.

V gene TRBV5-5 combines with J gene TRBJ2-2, with 8 bases matching TRBD2. CDR1 and CDR2 from the germline V gene are SGHKS and YYEKEE (reference sequence). Trimming removed 0 bases from V and 4 bases from J; junction bases left unmatched: 11. The CDR3 runs 18 residues. CDR3 nucleotide sequence: TGTGCCAGCAGCTTGGGGCGGGAAGCGGGAGTCCTCACCGGGGAGCTGTTTTTT. Its translation: CASSLGREAGVLTGELFF.

In regard to this clone: This specimen includes other DNA sequences encoding the same CDR3. V and J are TRBV7-2 and TRBJ2-7, with D hard to call. The V gene's germline CDR1 is SGHTA and CDR2 FQGNSA. Trimming removed 1 base from V and 2 bases from J, with 9 bases in between. This CDR3 has 14 residues. CDR3 region: CASSLVATPYEQYF. The CDR3 DNA follows: TGTGCCAGCAGCTTAGTAGCCACCCCCTACGAGCAGTACTTC. The variable domain in full, with the rest retrieved from reference TRBV7-2 and TRBJ2-7, is GAGVSQSPSNKVTEKGKDVELRCDPISGHTALYWYRQSLGQGLEFLIYFQGNSAPDKSGLPSDRFSAERTGGSVSTLTIQRTQQEDSAVYLCASSLVATPYEQYFGPGTRLTVT.

This clone came up once. The chain couples TRBV5-1 to TRBJ1-1; tentative D call: TRBD1 (5 bases). The CDR3 is 16 residues long. Germline CDR1 SGHRS, CDR2 YFSETQ. V lost 4 bases, J lost 4 bases, and 20 bases lay in between. This CDR3 is CASSQGGLLGPTEAFF. As DNA, the CDR3 is TGCGCCAGCAGCCAGGGAGGTCTGCTAGGGCCCACTGAAGCTTTCTTT.

This chain joins TRBV1 and TRBJ2-1. TRBV1 is reported as a pseudogene. This CDR3 comprises 8 residues. CDR3 residues: CTRGMLFF. The CDR3 DNA reads as TGCACCAGGGGGATGCTTTTCTTC.

This clone was detected only once. The V and J genes are TRBV4-3 and TRBJ2-5; 8 bases fit TRBD2. CDR1 and CDR2 (germline): LGHNA, YSLEER. This CDR3 spans 15 amino acids. Losses at the gene ends were 1 base for V and 5 bases for J; bases not matched to a gene: 6. For the CDR3, the DNA is TGCGCCAGCAGCCAAGCCGGGAGGGCCTGGGAGACCCAGTACTTC. Its protein is CASSQAGRAWETQYF.

The chain joins TRBV7-2 to TRBJ2-6, with 7 bases matching TRBD1. The length of the CDR3 is 19 residues. Germline CDR1 SGHTA, CDR2 FQGNSA. The junction had 9 bases not matched to a gene; V was cut back by 0 bases and J by 1 base. The chain's CDR3 is CASSLASTGMRSGANVLTF. The CDR3 DNA reads as TGTGCCAGCAGCTTAGCGTCGACAGGGATGCGGTCTGGGGCCAACGTCCTGACTTTC.

Worth noting for this clone: Other DNA variants within this sample encode the same CDR3. The rearrangement uses TRBV29-1 and TRBJ2-3, with 9 positions matching TRBD2. The germline gives CDR1 SQVTM, CDR2 ANQGSEA. The CDR3 sequence is 13 residues long. Trimming cost V 5 bases and J 3 bases; bases outside gene matches: 3. CDR3 region: CSVTLAGTDTQYF. In nucleotides, the CDR3 is TGCAGCGTTACCCTAGCGGGGACAGATACGCAGTATTTT.

The rearrangement links TRBV9 to TRBJ2-5; 11 bases line up with TRBD2. CDR1 and CDR2 (germline): SGDLS, YYNGEE. There are 14 residues in the CDR3. The V and J ends lost 3 bases and 4 bases, in that order; junction bases with no gene match: 2. CDR3 region: CASSATSGIETQYF. The CDR3 coding sequence is TGTGCCAGCAGCGCGACTAGCGGGATAGAGACCCAGTACTTC.

The V and J genes are TRBV10-3 and TRBJ2-3, with 8 bases fitting TRBD2. The V gene's germline CDR1 is ENHRY and CDR2 SYGVKD. This CDR3 has 16 amino acids. With V trimmed by 0 bases and J by 3 bases, 5 bases remained unmatched. The CDR3: CAISESFSGITDTQYF. CDR3 bases: TGTGCCATCAGTGAGTCGTTTAGCGGGATTACAGATACGCAGTATTTT.

The chain recombines TRBV7-2 with TRBJ1-3; the D is unclear. Germline V gene lookup returns CDR1 SGHTA and CDR2 FQGNSA. This CDR3 has 14 amino acids. Trimming removed 6 bases from V and 0 bases from J, with 9 bases in between. As DNA, the CDR3 is TGTGCCAGCAGGCAAGGAAACTCTGGAAACACCATATATTTT. Protein sequence: CASRQGNSGNTIYF. Full variable domain (remainder filled in from reference TRBV7-2 and TRBJ1-3): GAGVSQSPSNKVTEKGKDVELRCDPISGHTALYWYRQSLGQGLEFLIYFQGNSAPDKSGLPSDRFSAERTGGSVSTLTIQRTQQEDSAVYLCASRQGNSGNTIYFGEGSWLTVV.

The genes are TRBV10-3 and TRBJ1-1, with a weak D call TRBD1 (5 bases). CDR1 is ENHRY and CDR2 is SYGVKD in the germline V gene. Trimming left V 11 bases short and J 0 bases short, with 16 bases between. The CDR3 runs 14 residues. DNA of the CDR3: TGTGCCGCCCGGACCGGGGGGGTGAACACTGAAGCTTTCTTT. It encodes CAARTGGVNTEAFF.

This chain connects TRBV5-6 to TRBJ2-1; D is tentatively TRBD1 or TRBD2 (5 bases each). Germline lookup yields CDR1 SGHDT and CDR2 YYEEEE. The CDR3 runs to 13 residues. V shed 1 base and J shed 7 bases, with 9 bases lying between them. The CDR3 DNA sequence: TGTGCCAGCAGCTTGTGGTGGGGGAATGAGCAGTTCTTC. Amino acid sequence: CASSLWWGNEQFF.

V gene TRBV2 combines with J gene TRBJ1-2; D not resolved. The CDR3 sequence is 12 residues long. Trimming cost V 4 bases and J 5 bases, with 8 bases left between them. Germline CDR1 and CDR2: SNHLY and FYNNEI. The CDR3 spells CASSVATYGYTF. The CDR3 DNA sequence: TGTGCCAGCAGTGTGGCCACTTATGGCTACACCTTC.

This clone has a handful of counts. The V and J genes are TRBV30 and TRBJ1-2; D ambiguous. Germline CDR1 is GTSNPN and CDR2 is SVGIG (reference sequence). The V end was cut by 1 base, the J end by 0 bases, with 15 bases between. There are 16 residues in the CDR3. CDR3 nucleotide sequence: TGTGCCTGGAGTGATTCCGGCTCCCCAGCTAACTATGGCTACACCTTC. This translates into CAWSDSGSPANYGYTF.

The genes are TRBV6-4 and TRBJ2-1, with 8 bases lining up with TRBD2. The CDR3 has 13 amino acids. Trimming cost V 5 bases and J 6 bases; bases outside gene matches: 3. The V gene's germline CDR1 is MRHNA and CDR2 SNTAGT. The CDR3 DNA is TGTGCCAGCAGTAGTGCGGGGGGCAATGAGCAGTTCTTC. It is translated as CASSSAGGNEQFF.

Notes on this clone: Other DNA sequences from this sample encode an identical CDR3 as well. This CDR3 is CASSPRLAEETQYF. The CDR3 DNA reads TGTGCCAGCTCACCAAGGCTAGCGGAAGAGACCCAGTACTTC. The rearrangement joins TRBV18 to TRBJ2-5; 7 bases line up with TRBD2. Unmatched junction bases numbered 3, after V lost 2 bases and J lost 3 bases. This CDR3 is built from 14 residues. CDR1 KGHSH and CDR2 LQKENI come from the germline V gene.

This sequence joins TRBV18 and TRBJ2-3, with TRBD2 identical over 9 bases. V lost 2 bases to trimming and J lost 1 base; unmatched junction nucleotides: 7. The CDR3 totals 17 residues. The V gene's germline CDR1 is KGHSH and CDR2 LQKENI. The CDR3 loop reads CASSPMAGGRRTDTQYF. The DNA of the CDR3 is TGTGCCAGCTCACCAATGGCGGGAGGGCGACGCACAGATACGCAGTATTTT.

Of note for this clone: The identical CDR3 is also encoded by other nucleotide sequences in the sample. The chain is built from TRBV5-6 and TRBJ2-2, with 13 bases fitting TRBD2. CDR3 length: 17 amino acids. Germline V lookup: CDR1 SGHDT, CDR2 YYEEEE. V was clipped by 4 bases and J by 0 bases; unmatched bases: 3. CDR3 in DNA: TGTGCCAGCAGCCTGGGACTAGCGGGGCCGAACACCGGGGAGCTGTTTTTT. Its translation: CASSLGLAGPNTGELFF.

J is TRBJ2-7 and V is TRBV7-8; TRBD2 is a possible D gene (5 bases). Trimming stripped 5 bases from V and 2 bases from J, with 16 bases between. The CDR3 contains 15 residues. Germline-derived CDR1 and CDR2 are SGHVS and FQNEAQ. The DNA for the CDR3 is TGTGCCAGCAGCCCCACGGTAATCGGGGCCTACGAGCAGTACTTC. It encodes CASSPTVIGAYEQYF.

This chain connects TRBV5-1 to TRBJ2-2; weak D call: TRBD2 (5 bases). V lost 5 bases, J lost 4 bases, and 12 bases lay in between. Looked up from germline, CDR1 is SGHRS and CDR2 is YFSETQ. The CDR3 runs 14 residues. CDR3 region: CASSDGIVTGELFF. For the CDR3, the DNA is TGCGCCAGCAGTGACGGGATCGTCACCGGGGAGCTGTTTTTT.

This chain connects TRBV19 to TRBJ1-6, with 7 positions matching TRBD1. Germline V lookup: CDR1 LNHDA, CDR2 SQIVND (reference sequence). The CDR3 is 14 residues long. The J segment lost 9 bases and the V segment lost 3 bases, leaving 5 bases of the junction unmatched. CDR3 nucleotide sequence: TGTGCCAGTAGTATCGGGACAGTGGCTTCACCCCTCCACTTT. Amino acids: CASSIGTVASPLHF.